Sequencing of this TCR beta chain was carried out in a study of shared clonotypes between healthy human individuals. This table comes from immunoSEQ multiplex PCR, and its TCRdb copy is limited to in-frame clones, with some not included. The table lists approximately 2.5 million clones, 93% of them singletons, with 0.35% to 0.45% in the top ten. V lost 8 bases and J lost 10; bases outside the gene matches: 12. The CDR3 is 13 residues long. Germline V CDR1 and CDR2: SNHLY, FYNNEI. The TCR originated in a young man in good health. Some clones in this sample may be carry-over from other donors' samples. This rearrangement joins TRBV2 to TRBJ2-7, with 9 bases that match TRBD2. The sequencing input was naive CD4+ T cells from PBMCs. Regarding subset: CD45RA+ positively selected. The CDR3 here is CASVLREGRAQYF. DNA for the CDR3: TGTGCCAGCGTCTTGCGGGAGGGCCGGGCTCAGTACTTC. The full variable domain, its missing parts supplied by reference TRBV2 and TRBJ2-7, is EPEVTQTPSHQVTQMGQEVILRCVPISNHLYFYWYRQILGQKVEFLVSFYNNEISEKSEIFDDQFSVERPDGSNFTLKIRSTKLEDSAMYFCASVLREGRAQYFGPGTRLTVT.